One and the same sample provided the 17 T cell receptor beta chains below, sequenced in a study. From the RT-PCR reads, TCRdb called clonotypes with MiXCR, one entry per CDR3 protein. This sample has approximately 720,000 distinct CDR3 sequences; 14% occur once, and the top ten carry 3.6%. Material: memory CD4+ T cells from blood. The receptors were gathered from a female donor in good health, serving as a healthy control.

V usage is TRBV11-3 and J usage is TRBJ2-3, with D possibly TRBD1 on 5 matching bases. The CDR3 sequence is 14 residues long. V dropped 5 bases and J dropped 2 bases, with 11 bases sitting between them. Germline loops: CDR1 SGHNT, CDR2 YENEEA. CDR3 DNA: TGTGCCAGCAGCCCTAGGGGCCCCACAGATACGCAGTATTTT. Its translation is CASSPRGPTDTQYF.

This sequence joins TRBV7-2 and TRBJ2-4; no reliable D call. The V and J ends lost 7 bases and 8 bases respectively, with 18 bases between them. The CDR3 length is 14 residues. The V gene's germline CDR1 is SGHTA and CDR2 FQGNSA. DNA of the CDR3: TGTGCCAGCAACCTAGGCGGCAGCGCTGACATTCAGTACTTC. This gives the protein CASNLGGSADIQYF.

This clonotype was recorded many times. V usage is TRBV20-1 and J usage is TRBJ2-7; the match to TRBD2 covers 12 bases. J lost 4 bases, V lost 6 bases, and 7 bases had no gene match. The CDR3 runs 14 residues. Germline V gives CDR1 DFQATT, CDR2 SNEGSKA (reference sequence). CDR3 sequence (DNA): TGCAGTGCCGATCCGACTAGCGGGAGTTACGAGCAGTACTTC. Protein: CSADPTSGSYEQYF.

This clonotype was detected many times. The gene calls are TRBV15 and TRBJ1-2; D is unclear. The V gene lost 0 bases and the J gene lost 8 bases, with 7 bases spanning the gap. The germline gives CDR1 LNHNV, CDR2 YYDKDF (reference sequence). CDR3 length equals 12 residues. The CDR3 is CATSRDQQGYTF. CDR3 sequence (DNA): TGTGCCACCAGCAGAGATCAACAGGGCTACACCTTC.

This clonotype was picked up many times. The chain has TRBV5-1 and TRBJ2-5, with D unresolved. The CDR3 runs to 11 residues. Germline V lookup: CDR1 SGHRS, CDR2 YFSETQ. Between the trimmed V and J ends, which lost 1 base and 5 bases, there was a span of 3 bases. In nucleotides, the CDR3 is TGCGCCAGCAGCTTGACTGAGACCCAGTACTTC. This translates into CASSLTETQYF.

The chain joins TRBV6-1 to TRBJ1-1; a possible D gene is TRBD1 (5 bases). There are 12 residues in the CDR3. The V and J ends lost 8 bases and 10 bases respectively, with 17 bases between them. Germline CDR1 MNHNS, CDR2 SASEGT. CDR3 in amino acids: CASLVGRGAAFF. The CDR3 DNA sequence: TGTGCCAGCCTGGTGGGACGGGGCGCAGCTTTCTTT.

This clonotype has just a few counts. The chain uses TRBV12-3 or TRBV12-4 and TRBJ1-1; no reliable D call. The CDR3 sequence is 17 residues long. V was pared by 4 bases and J by 0 bases, with 18 bases between. CDR3 DNA: TGTGCCAGCAGTTCACCCCTAACCAGGCGCTTGAACACTGAAGCTTTCTTT. It encodes CASSSPLTRRLNTEAFF.

This clonotype was counted between two and nine times. This chain connects TRBV7-2 to TRBJ2-3; TRBD1 agrees at 9 bases. Looked up from germline, CDR1 is SGHTA and CDR2 is FQGNSA. Trimming at V came to 1 base and at J to 4 bases, leaving 9 bases not matched to a gene. The CDR3 sequence is 17 residues long. The DNA for the CDR3 is TGTGCCAGCAGCTTAGGGGGGACAGGGAAGCTTGCAGATACGCAGTATTTT. This sequence encodes CASSLGGTGKLADTQYF.

The chain couples TRBV29-1 to TRBJ1-2; possible D gene TRBD1, 5 bases. Looked up from germline, CDR1 is SQVTM and CDR2 is ANQGSEA. Between the trimmed V and J ends, which lost 6 bases and 0 bases, there was a span of 11 bases. This CDR3 has 13 residues. CDR3 coding DNA: TGCAGCGTCTGGGACGCAGCTAACTATGGCTACACCTTC. This encodes CSVWDAANYGYTF.

The chain couples TRBV6-1 to TRBJ2-1, with D perhaps given as TRBD1 or TRBD2 (5 bases each). Germline V gene sequence: CDR1 MNHNS, CDR2 SASEGT. This CDR3 is 14 amino acids long. With 6 bases removed from V and 1 base from J, the gap between germline ends came to 10 bases. The CDR3 DNA sequence: TGTGCCAGCAGGGGGACCGATTCCTACAATGAGCAGTTCTTC. Amino acids: CASRGTDSYNEQFF.

CDR3 DNA sequence: TGTGCCTGGAGTACCTGGGAAGCCATCGATGGAGATACGCAGTATTTT. This codes for CAWSTWEAIDGDTQYF. This chain uses TRBV30 with TRBJ2-3, with D unresolved. Deletions cut 2 bases from V and 5 bases from J, with 20 bases between. Germline CDR1 reads GTSNPN; CDR2 reads SVGIG (reference sequence). This CDR3 comprises 16 residues.

This clonotype was seen a few times. This sequence joins TRBV6-5 and TRBJ1-5; no definite D call. Germline assignment: CDR1 MNHEY and CDR2 SVGAGI. V was shortened by 6 bases and J by 1 base, with 16 bases between the two germline ends. CDR3 size: 16 residues. The CDR3 reads CASSPMRGGSNQPQHF. The CDR3 DNA is TGTGCCAGCAGCCCCATGCGGGGAGGGAGCAATCAGCCCCAGCATTTT.

In its sample, this clonotype was seen many times. This chain uses TRBV7-2 with TRBJ2-4; possible D gene TRBD2, 6 bases. Germline lookup yields CDR1 SGHTA and CDR2 FQGNSA. The CDR3 contains 14 residues. Trimming left V 2 bases short and J 6 bases short, with 11 bases between. CDR3 nucleotide sequence: TGTGCCAGCAGCTTATTTCGGGAGCCAAACATTCAGTACTTC. Translating it yields CASSLFREPNIQYF.

This clonotype has a count of ten or more. The V call is TRBV28, the J call TRBJ2-4, with D possibly being TRBD1 (6 bases). Trimming shortened V by 6 bases and J by 0 bases, and 15 bases separated the two germline ends. Germline assignment: CDR1 MDHEN and CDR2 SYDVKM. This CDR3 is 16 amino acids long. The DNA of the CDR3 is TGTGCCAGCAGGGCTACAGGGAACCTAGCCAAAAACATTCAGTACTTC. It yields the protein CASRATGNLAKNIQYF.

V usage is TRBV20-1 and J usage is TRBJ2-1, with no clear D. Germline-derived CDR1 and CDR2 are DFQATT and SNEGSKA (reference sequence). V was clipped by 5 bases and J by 4 bases, with 18 bases between them. The CDR3 is 15 amino acids. CDR3 in amino acids: CSAGWASYNYNEQFF. The CDR3 DNA reads TGCAGTGCTGGTTGGGCATCCTATAATTACAATGAGCAGTTCTTC.

The chain combines TRBV5-1 with TRBJ1-1, with unresolved D. Trimming shortened V by 0 bases and J by 6 bases, and 12 bases separated the two germline ends. Germline values: CDR1 SGHRS, CDR2 YFSETQ. The CDR3 is made up of 14 amino acids. CDR3 sequence reads: CASSLEWTVPEAFF. The CDR3, as DNA: TGCGCCAGCAGCTTGGAGTGGACGGTCCCTGAAGCTTTCTTT.

The sample holds a few counts of this clonotype. The chain combines TRBV5-6 with TRBJ2-7; D tentatively fits TRBD1 or TRBD2 (6 bases each). This CDR3 comprises 17 residues. The V end was cut by 4 bases, the J end by 5 bases, with 25 bases between. Germline CDR1 is SGHDT and CDR2 is YYEEEE. CDR3 sequence: CASSRIGGSHLANEQYF. The CDR3, as DNA: TGTGCCAGCAGCCGGATCGGGGGCAGCCATCTCGCGAACGAGCAGTACTTC.